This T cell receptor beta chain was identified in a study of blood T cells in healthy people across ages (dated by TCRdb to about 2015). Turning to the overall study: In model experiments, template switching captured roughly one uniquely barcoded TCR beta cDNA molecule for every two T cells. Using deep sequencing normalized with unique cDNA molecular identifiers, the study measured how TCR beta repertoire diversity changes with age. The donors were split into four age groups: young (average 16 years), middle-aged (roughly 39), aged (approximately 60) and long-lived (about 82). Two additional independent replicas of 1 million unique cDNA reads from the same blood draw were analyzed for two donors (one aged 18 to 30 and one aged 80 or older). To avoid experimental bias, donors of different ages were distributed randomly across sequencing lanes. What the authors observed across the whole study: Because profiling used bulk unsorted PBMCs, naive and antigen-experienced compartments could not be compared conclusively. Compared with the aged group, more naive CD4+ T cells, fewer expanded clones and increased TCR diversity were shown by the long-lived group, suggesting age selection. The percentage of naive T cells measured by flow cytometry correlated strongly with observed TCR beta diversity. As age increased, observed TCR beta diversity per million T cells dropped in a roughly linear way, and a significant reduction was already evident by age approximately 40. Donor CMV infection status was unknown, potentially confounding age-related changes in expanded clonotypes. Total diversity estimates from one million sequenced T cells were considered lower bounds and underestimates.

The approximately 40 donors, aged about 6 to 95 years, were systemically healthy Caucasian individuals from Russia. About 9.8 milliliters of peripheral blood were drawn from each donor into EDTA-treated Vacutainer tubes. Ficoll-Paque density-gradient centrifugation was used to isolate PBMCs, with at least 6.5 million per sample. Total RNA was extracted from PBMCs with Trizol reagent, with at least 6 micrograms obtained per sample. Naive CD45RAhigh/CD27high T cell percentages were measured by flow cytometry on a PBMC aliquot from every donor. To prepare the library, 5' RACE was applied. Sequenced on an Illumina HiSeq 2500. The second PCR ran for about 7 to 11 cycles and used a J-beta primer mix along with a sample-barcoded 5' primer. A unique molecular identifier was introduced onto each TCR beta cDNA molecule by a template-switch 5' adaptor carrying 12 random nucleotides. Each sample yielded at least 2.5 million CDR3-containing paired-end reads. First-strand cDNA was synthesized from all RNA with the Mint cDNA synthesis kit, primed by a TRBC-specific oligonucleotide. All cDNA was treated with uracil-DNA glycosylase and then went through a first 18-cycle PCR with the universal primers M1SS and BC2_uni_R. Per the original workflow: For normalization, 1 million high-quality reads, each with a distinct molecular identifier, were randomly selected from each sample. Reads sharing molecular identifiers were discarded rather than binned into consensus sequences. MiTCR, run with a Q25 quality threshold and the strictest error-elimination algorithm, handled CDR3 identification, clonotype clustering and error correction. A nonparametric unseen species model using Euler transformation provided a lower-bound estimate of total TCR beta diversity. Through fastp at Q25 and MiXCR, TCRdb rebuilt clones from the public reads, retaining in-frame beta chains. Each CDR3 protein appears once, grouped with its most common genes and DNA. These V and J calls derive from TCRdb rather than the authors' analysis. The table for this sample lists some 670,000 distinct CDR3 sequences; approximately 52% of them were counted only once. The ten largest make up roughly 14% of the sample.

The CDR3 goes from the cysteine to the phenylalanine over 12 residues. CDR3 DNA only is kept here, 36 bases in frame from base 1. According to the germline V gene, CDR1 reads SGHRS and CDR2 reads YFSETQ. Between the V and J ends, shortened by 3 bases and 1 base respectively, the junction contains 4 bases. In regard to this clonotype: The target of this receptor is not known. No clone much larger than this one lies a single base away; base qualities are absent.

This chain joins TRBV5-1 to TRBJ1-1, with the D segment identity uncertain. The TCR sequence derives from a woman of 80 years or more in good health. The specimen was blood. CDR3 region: CASSSTNTEAFF. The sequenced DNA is TGCGCCAGCAGCTCTACGAACACTGAAGCTTTCTTT.